Following are 14 T cell receptor beta chains from one sample sequenced in a study of blood T cell repertoires in COVID-19. Only in-frame clones appear in the TCRdb table, and some are missing; sequencing was by immunoSEQ multiplex PCR. Of about 53,000 clones in the sample, approximately 91% were seen once. Sequencing input: peripheral blood. These TCRs come from a human donor in a cohort sampled during active COVID-19.

The gene calls are TRBV7-2 and TRBJ2-5; a weak D match, TRBD1 (6 bases). Germline lookup yields CDR1 SGHTA and CDR2 FQGNSA. Trimming removed 1 base at V and 4 bases at J, with 10 bases between. The CDR3 consists of 14 residues. The DNA for the CDR3 is TGTGCCAGCAGCTTAGTAGCAGGGGTAGAGACCCAGTACTTC. Translation: CASSLVAGVETQYF.

This chain uses TRBV6-5 with TRBJ2-1, with 8 bases lining up with TRBD2. The CDR3 has 14 amino acids. The germline V gene encodes CDR1 MNHEY and CDR2 SVGAGI. The ends lost 10 bases at V and 0 bases at J; junction bases unmatched: 5. The CDR3 protein is CATQRGSSYNEQFF. The CDR3, as DNA: TGTGCCACCCAGCGGGGGAGCTCCTACAATGAGCAGTTCTTC.

The chain is built from TRBV30 and TRBJ1-1; D is uncertain. V lost 8 bases to trimming and J lost 1 base, with 8 bases between them. Germline CDR1 and CDR2: GTSNPN and SVGIG (reference sequence). The CDR3 spans 11 residues. The CDR3 bases are TGTGCCGCAGAAAGGAACACTGAAGCTTTCTTT. Protein: CAAERNTEAFF.

The chain joins TRBV4-2 to TRBJ2-7; 8 positions agree with TRBD2. In germline, CDR1 is LGHNA, CDR2 YNFKEQ. After removal of 0 bases from V and 4 bases from J, the junction contained 5 bases not matched to a gene. The CDR3 has 15 amino acids. CDR3 protein: CASSQEAGDEYEQYF. The CDR3 coding sequence is TGTGCCAGCAGCCAAGAAGCGGGAGACGAGTACGAGCAGTACTTC.

The chain recombines TRBV25-1 with TRBJ1-4; no clear D gene. Germline CDR1 is MGHDK and CDR2 is SYGVNS. There are 14 residues in the CDR3. Deletions cut 1 base from V and 8 bases from J, with 11 bases between. CDR3 nucleotides: TGTGCCAGCAGTGAATTCCGGGAAAGAGAAAAACTGTTTTTT. The encoded protein is CASSEFREREKLFF.

This clone was seen a single time. This chain links TRBV4-3 with TRBJ1-1; D not certain. The V end was cut by 4 bases, the J end by 4 bases, with 10 bases between. In germline, CDR1 is LGHNA, CDR2 YSLEER. The CDR3 contains 13 residues. The CDR3 bases are TGCGCCAGCAGCCCGCAAGAGTTCACTGAAGCTTTCTTT. Translation: CASSPQEFTEAFF.

The chain is built from TRBV25-1 and TRBJ1-1; 11 positions match TRBD1. V was pared by 6 bases and J by 5 bases, with 5 bases of the junction left unmatched. The length of the CDR3 is 14 residues. Germline CDR1 reads MGHDK; CDR2 reads SYGVNS. The DNA of the CDR3 is TGTGCCAGCAGGGGTGGGACAGGGGGGACTGAAGCTTTCTTT. Translating gives CASRGGTGGTEAFF. Full variable domain (rest looked up from reference TRBV25-1 and TRBJ1-1): EADIYQTPRYLVIGTGKKITLECSQTMGHDKMYWYQQDPGMELHLIHYSYGVNSTEKGDLSSESTVSRIRTEHFPLTLESARPSHTSQYLCASRGGTGGTEAFFGQGTRLTVV.

CDR3: CASSRWDGSSYEQYV. For the CDR3, the DNA is TGTGCCAGCAGCCGATGGGACGGGAGCTCCTACGAGCAGTACGTC. The chain combines TRBV3-1 (or the pseudogene TRBV3-2) with TRBJ2-7; D is perhaps TRBD2 (6 bases). This CDR3 region has 15 residues. CDR1 is LGHDT, CDR2 YNNKEL, per germline (reference sequence). V shed 4 bases and J shed 0 bases, with 13 bases lying between them.

The rearrangement uses TRBV5-5 and TRBJ1-5, with D unclear. Germline CDR1 reads SGHKS; CDR2 reads YYEKEE (reference sequence). The V end was cut by 0 bases, the J end by 1 base, with 8 bases between. This CDR3 comprises 15 residues. CDR3 loop: CASSLVPGSNQPQHF. CDR3 in DNA: TGTGCCAGCAGCTTGGTGCCGGGAAGCAATCAGCCCCAGCATTTT.

The rearrangement links TRBV4-2 to TRBJ2-7, with 10 bases matching TRBD1. V shed 7 bases, J shed 3 bases, and the junction held 9 bases outside the gene matches. The CDR3 covers 15 residues. CDR1 and CDR2 from the germline V gene are LGHNA and YNFKEQ. The CDR3 DNA sequence: TGTGCCAGCACAAGCGGAGGGACAGGGGACTACGAGCAGTACTTC. Its translation: CASTSGGTGDYEQYF.

The chain couples TRBV28 to TRBJ1-6, with TRBD1 matching 8 bases. V shed 3 bases and J 8 bases; nucleotides not matched to a gene: 9. The CDR3 extends over 16 amino acids. Per germline, CDR1 MDHEN and CDR2 SYDVKM. The CDR3 loop reads CASSFDRGSEYSPLHF. The CDR3 nucleotides are TGTGCCAGCAGTTTTGACAGGGGCAGCGAGTATTCACCCCTCCACTTT.

J is TRBJ1-1 and V is TRBV4-3; no clear D gene. The CDR3 has 14 amino acids. V was pared by 0 bases and J by 1 base, with 6 bases between. Germline CDR1 and CDR2: LGHNA and YSLEER. CDR3 amino acids: CASSQDGENTEAFF. CDR3 DNA: TGCGCCAGCAGCCAAGATGGAGAGAACACTGAAGCTTTCTTT.

This chain connects TRBV7-8 to TRBJ2-6, with D maybe TRBD1 (5 bases). Germline CDR1 and CDR2: SGHVS and FQNEAQ. Trimming took 5 bases from V and 1 from J, leaving 15 bases between them. The CDR3 length is 17 residues. The CDR3 here is CASSHTSQGSGANVLTF. In DNA, the CDR3 is TGTGCCAGCAGCCACACCAGTCAGGGTTCTGGGGCCAACGTCCTGACTTTC.

This sequence joins TRBV5-8 and TRBJ1-3, with D hard to call. The germline V gene has CDR1 SGHTS and CDR2 YDEGEE. Trimming removed 4 bases at V and 2 bases at J, with 16 bases between. The CDR3 loop spans 16 amino acids. In DNA form, the CDR3 reads TGTGCCAGCAGCCCGTGGGTAGCAGCGACTGGAAACACCATATATTTT. Its protein product is CASSPWVAATGNTIYF. Looking up the rest from reference TRBV5-8 and TRBJ1-3 gives the full variable domain: EAGVTQSPTHLIKTRGQQATLRCSPISGHTSVYWYQQALGLGLQFLLWYDEGEERNRGNFPPRFSGRQFPNYSSELNVNALELEDSALYLCASSPWVAATGNTIYFGEGSWLTVV.